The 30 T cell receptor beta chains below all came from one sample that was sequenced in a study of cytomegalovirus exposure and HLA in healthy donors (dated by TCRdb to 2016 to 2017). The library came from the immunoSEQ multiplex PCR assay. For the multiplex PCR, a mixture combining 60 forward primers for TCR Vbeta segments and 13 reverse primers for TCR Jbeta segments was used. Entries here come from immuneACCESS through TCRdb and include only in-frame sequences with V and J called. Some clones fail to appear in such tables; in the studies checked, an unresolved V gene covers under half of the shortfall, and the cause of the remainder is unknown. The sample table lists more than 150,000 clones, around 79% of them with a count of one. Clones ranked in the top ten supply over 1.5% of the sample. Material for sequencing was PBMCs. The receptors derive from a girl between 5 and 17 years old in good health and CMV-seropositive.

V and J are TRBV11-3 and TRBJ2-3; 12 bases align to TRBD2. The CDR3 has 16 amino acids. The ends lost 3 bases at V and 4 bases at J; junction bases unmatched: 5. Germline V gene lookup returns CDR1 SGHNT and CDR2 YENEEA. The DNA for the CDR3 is TGTGCCAGCAGCTTCTCTAGCGGGGGGGCCGCAGATACGCAGTATTTT. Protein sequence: CASSFSSGGAADTQYF.

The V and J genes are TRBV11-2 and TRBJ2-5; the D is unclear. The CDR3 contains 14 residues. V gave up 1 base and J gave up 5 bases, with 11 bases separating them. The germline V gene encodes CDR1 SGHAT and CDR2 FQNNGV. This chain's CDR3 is CASSLGSAIETQYF. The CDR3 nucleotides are TGTGCCAGCAGCTTAGGTAGTGCTATCGAGACCCAGTACTTC.

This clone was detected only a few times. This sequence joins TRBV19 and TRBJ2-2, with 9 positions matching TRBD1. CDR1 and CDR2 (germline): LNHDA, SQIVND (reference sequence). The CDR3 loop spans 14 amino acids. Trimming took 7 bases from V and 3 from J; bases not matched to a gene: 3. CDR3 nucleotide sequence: TGTGCCAGTATCGGACAGGGGTACACCGGGGAGCTGTTTTTT. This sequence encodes CASIGQGYTGELFF. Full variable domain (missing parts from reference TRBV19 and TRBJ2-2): DGGITQSPKYLFRKEGQNVTLSCEQNLNHDAMYWYRQDPGQGLRLIYYSQIVNDFQKGDIAEGYSVSREKKESFPLTVTSAQKNPTAFYLCASIGQGYTGELFFGEGSRLTVL.

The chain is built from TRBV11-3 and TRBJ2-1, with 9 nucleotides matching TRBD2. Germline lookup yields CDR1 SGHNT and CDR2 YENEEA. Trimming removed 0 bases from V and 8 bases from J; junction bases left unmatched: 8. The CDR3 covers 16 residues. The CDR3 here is CASSLDGRGGRDEQFF. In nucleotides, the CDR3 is TGTGCCAGCAGCTTAGACGGGCGGGGGGGGAGGGATGAGCAGTTCTTC. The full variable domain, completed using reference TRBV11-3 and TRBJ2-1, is EAGVVQSPRYKIIEKKQPVAFWCNPISGHNTLYWYLQNLGQGPELLIRYENEEAVDDSQLPKDRFSAERLKGVDSTLKIQPAELGDSAVYLCASSLDGRGGRDEQFFGPGTRLTVL.

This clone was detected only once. The DNA for the CDR3 is TGTGCCACCAGCGGACAGCCGAACACTGAAGCTTTCTTT. It is translated as CATSGQPNTEAFF. The gene calls are TRBV15 and TRBJ1-1; possible D gene TRBD1, 6 bases. Germline V gives CDR1 LNHNV, CDR2 YYDKDF (reference sequence). With 5 bases removed from V and 1 base from J, the gap between germline ends came to 8 bases. This CDR3 is 13 amino acids long.

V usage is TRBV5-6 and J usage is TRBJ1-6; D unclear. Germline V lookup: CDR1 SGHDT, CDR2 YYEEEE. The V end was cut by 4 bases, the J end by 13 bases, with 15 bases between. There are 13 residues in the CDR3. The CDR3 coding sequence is TGTGCCAGCAGCCGATACAGCCCCGACCCCCTCCACTTT. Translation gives CASSRYSPDPLHF. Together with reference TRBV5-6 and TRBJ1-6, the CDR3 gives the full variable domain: DAGVTQSPTHLIKTRGQQVTLRCSPKSGHDTVSWYQQALGQGPQFIFQYYEEEERQRGNFPDRFSGHQFPNYSSELNVNALLLGDSALYLCASSRYSPDPLHFGNGTRLTVT.

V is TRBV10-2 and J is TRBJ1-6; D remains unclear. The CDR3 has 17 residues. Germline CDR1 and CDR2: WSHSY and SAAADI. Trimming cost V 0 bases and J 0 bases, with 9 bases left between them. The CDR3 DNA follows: TGCGCCAGCAGTGAGTCGGCAGCGAGCTCCTATAATTCACCCCTCCACTTT. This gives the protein CASSESAASSYNSPLHF.

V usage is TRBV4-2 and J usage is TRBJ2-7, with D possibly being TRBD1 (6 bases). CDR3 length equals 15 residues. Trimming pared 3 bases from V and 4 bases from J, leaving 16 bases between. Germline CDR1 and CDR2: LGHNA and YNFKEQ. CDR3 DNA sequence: TGTGCCAGCAGCCAGGAAAACAGGGTTTTGTACGAGCAGTACTTC. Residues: CASSQENRVLYEQYF.

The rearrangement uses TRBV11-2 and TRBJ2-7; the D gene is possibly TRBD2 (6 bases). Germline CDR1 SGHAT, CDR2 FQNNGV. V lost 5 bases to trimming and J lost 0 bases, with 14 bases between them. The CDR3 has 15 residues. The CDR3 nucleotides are TGTGCCAGCAGCACGGGAGCAGGTGCCTCCTACGAGCAGTACTTC. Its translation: CASSTGAGASYEQYF.

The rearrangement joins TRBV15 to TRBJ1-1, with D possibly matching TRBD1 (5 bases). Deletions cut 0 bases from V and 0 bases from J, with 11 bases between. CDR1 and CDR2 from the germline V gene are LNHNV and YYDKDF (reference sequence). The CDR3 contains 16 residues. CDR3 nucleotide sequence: TGTGCCACCAGCAGAGATGGGCAGACAGTGAACACTGAAGCTTTCTTT. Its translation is CATSRDGQTVNTEAFF.

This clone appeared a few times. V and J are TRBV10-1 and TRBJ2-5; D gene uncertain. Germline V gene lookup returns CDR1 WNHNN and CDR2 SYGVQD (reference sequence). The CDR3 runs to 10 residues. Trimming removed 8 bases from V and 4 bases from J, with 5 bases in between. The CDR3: CASPGETQYF. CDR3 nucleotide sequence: TGCGCCAGCCCGGGAGAGACCCAGTACTTC.

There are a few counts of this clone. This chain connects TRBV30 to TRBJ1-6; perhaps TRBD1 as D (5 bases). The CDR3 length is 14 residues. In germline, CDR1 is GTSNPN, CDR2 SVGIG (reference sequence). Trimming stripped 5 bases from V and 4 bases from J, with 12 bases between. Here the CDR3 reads CAWGWGDYNSPLHF. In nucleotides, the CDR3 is TGTGCCTGGGGCTGGGGGGATTATAATTCACCCCTCCACTTT.

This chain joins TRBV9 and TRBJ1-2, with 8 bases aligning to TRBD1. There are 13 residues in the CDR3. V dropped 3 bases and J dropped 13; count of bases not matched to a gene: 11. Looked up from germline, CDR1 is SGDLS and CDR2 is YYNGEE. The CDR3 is CASSGTRDRSFTF. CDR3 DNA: TGTGCCAGCAGCGGGACCCGGGACAGGTCCTTCACCTTC.

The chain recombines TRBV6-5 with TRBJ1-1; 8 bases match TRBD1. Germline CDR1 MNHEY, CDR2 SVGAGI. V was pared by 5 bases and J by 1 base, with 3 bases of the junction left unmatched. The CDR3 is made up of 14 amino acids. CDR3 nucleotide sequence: TGTGCCAGCAGTCCCGGGACAGGGAACACTGAAGCTTTCTTT. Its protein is CASSPGTGNTEAFF.

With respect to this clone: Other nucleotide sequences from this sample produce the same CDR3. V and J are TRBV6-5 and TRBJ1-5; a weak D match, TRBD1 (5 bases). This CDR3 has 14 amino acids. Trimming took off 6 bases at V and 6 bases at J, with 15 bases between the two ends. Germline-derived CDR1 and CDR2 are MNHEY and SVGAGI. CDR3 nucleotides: TGTGCCAGCAGCCGCGCCAGGGCTAGTCAGCCCCAGCATTTT. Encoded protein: CASSRARASQPQHF.

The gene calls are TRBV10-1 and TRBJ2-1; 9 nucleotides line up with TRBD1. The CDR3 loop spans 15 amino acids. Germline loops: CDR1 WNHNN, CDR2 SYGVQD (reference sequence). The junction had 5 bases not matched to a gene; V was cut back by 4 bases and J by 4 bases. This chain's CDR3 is CASSAGQGKYNEQFF. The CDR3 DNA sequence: TGCGCCAGCAGTGCGGGACAGGGCAAGTACAATGAGCAGTTCTTC.

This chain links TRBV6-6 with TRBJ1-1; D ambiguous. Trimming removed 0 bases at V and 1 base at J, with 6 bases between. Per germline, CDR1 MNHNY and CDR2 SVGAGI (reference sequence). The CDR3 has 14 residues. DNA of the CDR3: TGTGCCAGCAGTTACTCGCGGGGGAACACTGAAGCTTTCTTT. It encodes CASSYSRGNTEAFF.

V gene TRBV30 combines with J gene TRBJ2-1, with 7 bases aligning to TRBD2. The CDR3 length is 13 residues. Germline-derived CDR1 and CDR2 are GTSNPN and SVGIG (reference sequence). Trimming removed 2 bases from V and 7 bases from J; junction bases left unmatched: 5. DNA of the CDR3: TGTGCCTGGAGTCGCGGGGGACCAAATGAGCAGTTCTTC. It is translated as CAWSRGGPNEQFF.

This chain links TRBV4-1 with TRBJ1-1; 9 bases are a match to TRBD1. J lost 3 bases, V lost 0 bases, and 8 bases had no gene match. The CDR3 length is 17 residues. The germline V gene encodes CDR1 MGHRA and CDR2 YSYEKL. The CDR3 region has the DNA TGCGCCAGCAGCCAAGATGGTTTGGGACAGGGCGACACTGAAGCTTTCTTT. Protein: CASSQDGLGQGDTEAFF.

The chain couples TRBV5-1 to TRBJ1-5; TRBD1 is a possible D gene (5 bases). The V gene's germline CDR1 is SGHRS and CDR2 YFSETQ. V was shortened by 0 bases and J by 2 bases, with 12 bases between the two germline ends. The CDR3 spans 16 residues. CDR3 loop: CASSLEGPGGNQPQHF. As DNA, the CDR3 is TGCGCCAGCAGCTTGGAAGGGCCGGGGGGCAATCAGCCCCAGCATTTT.

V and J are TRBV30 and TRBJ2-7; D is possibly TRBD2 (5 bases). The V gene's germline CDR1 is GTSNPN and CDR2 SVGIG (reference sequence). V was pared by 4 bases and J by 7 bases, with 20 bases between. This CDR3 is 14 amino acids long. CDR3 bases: TGTGCCTGGACGGAGGCGGGCCGCCCGGGGGAGCAGTACTTC. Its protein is CAWTEAGRPGEQYF.

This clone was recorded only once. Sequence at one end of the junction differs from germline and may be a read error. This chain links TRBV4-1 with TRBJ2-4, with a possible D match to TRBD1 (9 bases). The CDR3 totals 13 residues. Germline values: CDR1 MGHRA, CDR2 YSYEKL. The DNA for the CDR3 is TGCGCCAGCAGCCAGCTTCCGGGGGGGGGACAGGGCTTC. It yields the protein CASSQLPGGGQGF.

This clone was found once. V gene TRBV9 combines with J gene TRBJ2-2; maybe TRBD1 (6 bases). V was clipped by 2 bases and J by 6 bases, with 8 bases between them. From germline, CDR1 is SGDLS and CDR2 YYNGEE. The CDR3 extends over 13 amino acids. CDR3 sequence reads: CASSVDSPGELFF. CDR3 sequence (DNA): TGTGCCAGCAGCGTGGACAGCCCCGGGGAGCTGTTTTTT. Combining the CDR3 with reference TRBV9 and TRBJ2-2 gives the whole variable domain DSGVTQTPKHLITATGQRVTLRCSPRSGDLSVYWYQQSLDQGLQFLIQYYNGEERAKGNILERFSAQQFPDLHSELNLSSLELGDSALYFCASSVDSPGELFFGEGSRLTVL.

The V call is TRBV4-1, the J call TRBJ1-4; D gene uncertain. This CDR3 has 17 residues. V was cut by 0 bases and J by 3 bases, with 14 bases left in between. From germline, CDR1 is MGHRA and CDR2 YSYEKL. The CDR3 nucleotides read TGCGCCAGCAGCCAAGAAGGGAGGCCCTCCGCTAATGAAAAACTGTTTTTT. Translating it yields CASSQEGRPSANEKLFF.

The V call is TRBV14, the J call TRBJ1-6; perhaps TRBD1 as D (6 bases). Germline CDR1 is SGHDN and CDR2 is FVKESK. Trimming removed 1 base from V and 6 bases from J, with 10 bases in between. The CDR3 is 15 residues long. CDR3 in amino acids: CASSQVGQFNSPLHF. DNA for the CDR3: TGTGCCAGCAGCCAAGTCGGACAGTTTAATTCACCCCTCCACTTT.

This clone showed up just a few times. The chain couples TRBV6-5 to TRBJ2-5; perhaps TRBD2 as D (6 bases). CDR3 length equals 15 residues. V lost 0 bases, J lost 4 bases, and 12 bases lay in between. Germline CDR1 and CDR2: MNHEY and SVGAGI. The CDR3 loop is CASSYSRGVIETQYF. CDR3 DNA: TGTGCCAGCAGTTACTCGCGGGGAGTTATAGAGACCCAGTACTTC.

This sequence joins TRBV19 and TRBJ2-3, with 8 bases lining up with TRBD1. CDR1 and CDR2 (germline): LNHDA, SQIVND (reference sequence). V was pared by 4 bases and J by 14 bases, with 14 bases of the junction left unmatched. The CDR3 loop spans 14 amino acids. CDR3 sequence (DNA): TGTGCCAGTAGTACCCAGACAGGGGCCCTGACTCGGTATTTT. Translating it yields CASSTQTGALTRYF.

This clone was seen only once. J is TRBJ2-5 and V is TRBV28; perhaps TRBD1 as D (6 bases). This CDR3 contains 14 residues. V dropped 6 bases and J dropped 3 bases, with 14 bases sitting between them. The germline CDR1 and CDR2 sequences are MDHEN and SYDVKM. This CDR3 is CASSRGGREETQYF. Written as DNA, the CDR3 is TGTGCCAGCAGCCGTGGGGGCAGGGAAGAGACCCAGTACTTC.

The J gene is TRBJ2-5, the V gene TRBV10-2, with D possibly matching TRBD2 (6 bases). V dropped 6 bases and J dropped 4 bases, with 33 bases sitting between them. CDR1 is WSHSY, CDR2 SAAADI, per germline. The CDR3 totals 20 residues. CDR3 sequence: CASRGRSESGGPLHRETQYF. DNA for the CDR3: TGCGCCAGCAGGGGTCGTTCAGAATCCGGGGGACCACTTCATCGAGAGACCCAGTACTTC.

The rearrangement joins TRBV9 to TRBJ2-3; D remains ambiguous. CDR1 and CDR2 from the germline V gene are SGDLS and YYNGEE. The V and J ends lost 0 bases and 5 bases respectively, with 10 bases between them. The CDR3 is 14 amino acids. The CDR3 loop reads CASSVASRGDTQYF. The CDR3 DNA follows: TGTGCCAGCAGCGTAGCGTCTAGAGGAGATACGCAGTATTTT.